These 15 T cell receptor beta chains were sequenced from one sample in a study of blood T cell repertoires in COVID-19. TCRdb's table, derived via immunoSEQ multiplex PCR, lists solely in-frame clones and lacks some. This sample has about 220,000 clones; about four fifths occur once, and the top ten carry 3% to 4.5%. The specimen was PBMCs or T cells enriched from blood (not recorded which). These receptors all come from a woman in her thirties or forties who had been exposed to COVID-19.

This chain uses TRBV5-6 with TRBJ2-7; D is uncertain. In germline, CDR1 is SGHDT, CDR2 YYEEEE. V was pared by 2 bases and J by 3 bases, with 12 bases between. The CDR3 is made up of 14 amino acids. CDR3 coding DNA: TGTGCCAGCAGCTTCCTTGGTAACAGCTACGAGCAGTACTTC. It specifies CASSFLGNSYEQYF. Together with reference TRBV5-6 and TRBJ2-7, the CDR3 gives the full variable domain: DAGVTQSPTHLIKTRGQQVTLRCSPKSGHDTVSWYQQALGQGPQFIFQYYEEEERQRGNFPDRFSGHQFPNYSSELNVNALLLGDSALYLCASSFLGNSYEQYFGPGTRLTVT.

V gene TRBV12-5 combines with J gene TRBJ2-1; TRBD2 matches 10 bases. Germline CDR1 LGHNT, CDR2 FRNRAP. The trim removed 8 bases at V and 1 base at J, leaving 8 bases unmatched. The CDR3 is 16 amino acids. The chain's CDR3 is CASFSGGATSYNEQFF. CDR3 coding DNA: TGTGCTAGTTTCAGCGGGGGGGCCACATCCTACAATGAGCAGTTCTTC.

The chain links TRBV7-3 to TRBJ2-6; 7 nucleotides match TRBD1. V dropped 5 bases and J dropped 0; count of bases not matched to a gene: 4. Germline-derived CDR1 and CDR2 are SGHTA and FQGTGA. The CDR3 loop spans 16 amino acids. The CDR3 region is CASSISGGSGANVLTF. The CDR3 coding sequence is TGTGCCAGCAGCATCTCAGGGGGCTCTGGGGCCAACGTCCTGACTTTC.

This clone has just one count. J is TRBJ1-1 and V is TRBV5-1, with D unresolved. Trimming took 0 bases from V and 10 from J, leaving 16 bases between them. CDR1 is SGHRS and CDR2 is YFSETQ in the germline V gene. The CDR3 totals 14 residues. CDR3 DNA sequence: TGCGCCAGCAGCTTGGTGACTCGTAATACCCTAGCTTTCTTT. Amino acids: CASSLVTRNTLAFF.

The chain couples TRBV5-4 to TRBJ1-2; D gene unclear. The V gene's germline CDR1 is SGHNT and CDR2 YYREEE (reference sequence). The CDR3 extends over 14 amino acids. Trimming removed 0 bases from V and 3 bases from J, with 9 bases in between. The CDR3 nucleotides are TGTGCCAGCAGCTTGGTGTCGAGGGACTATGGCTACACCTTC. This translates into CASSLVSRDYGYTF.

V usage is TRBV3-1 (or the pseudogene TRBV3-2) and J usage is TRBJ2-1; weak D call: TRBD1 (6 bases). This CDR3 region has 17 residues. Looked up from germline, CDR1 is LGHDT and CDR2 is YNNKEL (reference sequence). V shed 0 bases and J shed 0 bases, with 12 bases lying between them. The CDR3 nucleotides are TGTGCCAGCAGCCAAGACCGTACAGGGCTCTCCTACAATGAGCAGTTCTTC. Translation: CASSQDRTGLSYNEQFF.

The table lists this clone with a count of one. The chain is built from TRBV7-8 and TRBJ1-3, with D maybe TRBD1 (5 bases). V was pared by 5 bases and J by 1 base, with 15 bases between. The CDR3 is 16 amino acids. Germline V gene data show CDR1 as SGHVS and CDR2 as FQNEAQ. The CDR3 region has the DNA TGTGCCAGCAGCCCAGGCCAGGGTGGGTCTGGAAACACCATATATTTT. Protein sequence: CASSPGQGGSGNTIYF.

The chain links TRBV2 to TRBJ2-5; TRBD2 might be the D (5 bases). The ends were cut back, 4 bases at V and 5 bases at J, with 8 bases in the middle. The CDR3 totals 12 residues. CDR1 and CDR2 (germline): SNHLY, FYNNEI. The CDR3 sequence: CASSGERETQYF. CDR3 nucleotides: TGTGCCAGCAGTGGGGAGCGGGAGACCCAGTACTTC.

The J gene is TRBJ2-2, the V gene TRBV2; D remains ambiguous. The CDR3 is made up of 13 amino acids. Trimming left V 10 bases short and J 5 bases short, with 14 bases between. Germline V gene lookup returns CDR1 SNHLY and CDR2 FYNNEI. CDR3 residues: CATGDSRTGELFF. The CDR3 bases are TGTGCCACCGGTGATTCGCGGACCGGGGAGCTGTTTTTT. Full variable domain (outside the CDR3, taken from reference TRBV2 and TRBJ2-2): EPEVTQTPSHQVTQMGQEVILRCVPISNHLYFYWYRQILGQKVEFLVSFYNNEISEKSEIFDDQFSVERPDGSNFTLKIRSTKLEDSAMYFCATGDSRTGELFFGEGSRLTVL.

Note on this clone: Other DNA sequences within the sample encode an identical CDR3. The V gene is TRBV3-1 (or the pseudogene TRBV3-2), the J gene TRBJ2-5; no firm D call. The CDR3 consists of 12 residues. Germline V CDR1 and CDR2: LGHDT, YNNKEL (reference sequence). V was cut by 0 bases and J by 5 bases, with 4 bases left in between. DNA of the CDR3: TGTGCCAGCAGCCAAGATCGGGAGACCCAGTACTTC. This sequence encodes CASSQDRETQYF.

J is TRBJ1-1 and V is TRBV7-8, with 8 nucleotides matching TRBD1. The CDR3 covers 15 residues. After removal of 4 bases from V and 3 bases from J, the junction contained 7 bases not matched to a gene. Germline V lookup: CDR1 SGHVS, CDR2 FQNEAQ. The CDR3 coding sequence is TGTGCCAGCAGCTCACCGGGACAGGAAGACACTGAAGCTTTCTTT. It specifies CASSSPGQEDTEAFF.

This clone was found a few times. V is TRBV28 and J is TRBJ2-5, with D perhaps TRBD2 (7 bases). CDR3 length equals 12 residues. Germline V lookup: CDR1 MDHEN, CDR2 SYDVKM. The ends were cut back, 11 bases at V and 4 bases at J, with 14 bases in the middle. As DNA, the CDR3 is TGTGCCGTCCTGGGGGGGCTAGAGACCCAGTACTTC. Translated, it gives CAVLGGLETQYF. Complete variable domain (other parts from reference TRBV28 and TRBJ2-5): DVKVTQSSRYLVKRTGEKVFLECVQDMDHENMFWYRQDPGLGLRLIYFSYDVKMKEKGDIPEGYSVSREKKERFSLILESASTNQTSMYLCAVLGGLETQYFGPGTRLLVL.

This clone was picked up a small number of times. The genes are TRBV18 and TRBJ1-4; tentative D call: TRBD1 (5 bases). The CDR3 runs 13 residues. Germline values: CDR1 KGHSH, CDR2 LQKENI. V was pared by 6 bases and J by 5 bases, with 10 bases between. CDR3 sequence (DNA): TGTGCCAGCTCCCTCGACAGAAATGAAAAACTGTTTTTT. This encodes CASSLDRNEKLFF.

The V and J genes are TRBV28 and TRBJ2-7; 8 bases match TRBD1. The CDR3 has 14 residues. CDR1 is MDHEN and CDR2 is SYDVKM in the germline V gene. J was trimmed by 9 bases and V by 6 bases; bases with no gene match: 13. CDR3 residues: CASRTGTGGILQYF. DNA of the CDR3: TGTGCCAGCAGGACCGGGACAGGTGGGATCTTGCAGTACTTC.

This rearrangement joins TRBV27 to TRBJ1-3; D possibly corresponds to TRBD1 (5 bases). V gave up 1 base and J gave up 8 bases, with 15 bases separating them. Germline V gene lookup returns CDR1 MNHEY and CDR2 SMNVEV (reference sequence). The CDR3 has 15 residues. CDR3 in DNA: TGTGCCAGCAGTTTATATTGGGGCCACGACGACACCATATATTTT. It yields the protein CASSLYWGHDDTIYF.